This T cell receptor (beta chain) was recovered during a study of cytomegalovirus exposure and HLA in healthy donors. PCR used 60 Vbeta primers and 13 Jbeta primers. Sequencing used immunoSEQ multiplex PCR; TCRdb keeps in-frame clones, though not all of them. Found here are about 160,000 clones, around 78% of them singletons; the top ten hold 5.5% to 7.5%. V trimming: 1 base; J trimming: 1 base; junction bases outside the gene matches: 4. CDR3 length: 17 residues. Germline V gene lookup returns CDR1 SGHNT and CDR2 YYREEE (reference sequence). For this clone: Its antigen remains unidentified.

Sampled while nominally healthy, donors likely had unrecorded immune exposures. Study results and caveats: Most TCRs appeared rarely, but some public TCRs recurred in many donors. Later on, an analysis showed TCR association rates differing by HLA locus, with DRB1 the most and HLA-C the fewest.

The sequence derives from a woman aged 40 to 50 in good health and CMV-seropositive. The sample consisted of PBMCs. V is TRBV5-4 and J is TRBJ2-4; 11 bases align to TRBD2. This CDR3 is CASSLSRLAGAKNIQYF. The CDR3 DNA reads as TGTGCCAGCAGCTTGTCTAGACTAGCGGGGGCCAAAAACATTCAGTACTTC.